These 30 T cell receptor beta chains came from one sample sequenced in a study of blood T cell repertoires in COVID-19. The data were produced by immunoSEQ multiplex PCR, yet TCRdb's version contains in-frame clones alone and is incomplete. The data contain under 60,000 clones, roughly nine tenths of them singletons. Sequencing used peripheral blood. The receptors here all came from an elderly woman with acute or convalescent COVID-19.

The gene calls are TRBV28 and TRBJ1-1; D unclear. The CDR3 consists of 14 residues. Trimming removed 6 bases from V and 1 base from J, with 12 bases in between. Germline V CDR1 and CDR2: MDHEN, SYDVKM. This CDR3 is CASSSPPGNTEAFF. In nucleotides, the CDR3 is TGTGCCAGCAGCTCCCCCCCAGGGAACACTGAAGCTTTCTTT. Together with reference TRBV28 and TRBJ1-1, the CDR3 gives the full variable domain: DVKVTQSSRYLVKRTGEKVFLECVQDMDHENMFWYRQDPGLGLRLIYFSYDVKMKEKGDIPEGYSVSREKKERFSLILESASTNQTSMYLCASSSPPGNTEAFFGQGTRLTVV.

CDR3 sequence: CASSALGDTQYF. In DNA form, the CDR3 reads TGTGCCAGCAGCGCTCTAGGAGATACGCAGTATTTT. The V call is TRBV3-1 (or the pseudogene TRBV3-2), the J call TRBJ2-3; D remains ambiguous. The CDR3 has 12 amino acids. Trimming shortened V by 5 bases and J by 5 bases, and 8 bases separated the two germline ends. The V gene's germline CDR1 is LGHDT and CDR2 YNNKEL (reference sequence).

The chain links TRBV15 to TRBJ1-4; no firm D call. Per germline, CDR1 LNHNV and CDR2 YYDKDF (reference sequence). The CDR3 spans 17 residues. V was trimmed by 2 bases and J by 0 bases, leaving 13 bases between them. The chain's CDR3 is CATSRPQNPATNEKLFF. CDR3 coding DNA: TGTGCCACCAGCAGACCACAGAACCCAGCAACTAATGAAAAACTGTTTTTT.

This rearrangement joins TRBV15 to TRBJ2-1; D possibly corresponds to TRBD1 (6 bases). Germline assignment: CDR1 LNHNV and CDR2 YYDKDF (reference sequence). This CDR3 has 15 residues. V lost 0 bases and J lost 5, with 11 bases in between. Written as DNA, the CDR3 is TGTGCCACCAGCAGAGAGGCAGGGGCTCACAATGAGCAGTTCTTC. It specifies CATSREAGAHNEQFF.

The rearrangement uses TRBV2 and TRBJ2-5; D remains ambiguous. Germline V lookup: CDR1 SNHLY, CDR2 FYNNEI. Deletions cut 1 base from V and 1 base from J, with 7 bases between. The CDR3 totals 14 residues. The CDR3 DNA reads TGTGCCAGCAGTGAAGGTTACTTCCAAGAGACCCAGTACTTC. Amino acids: CASSEGYFQETQYF.

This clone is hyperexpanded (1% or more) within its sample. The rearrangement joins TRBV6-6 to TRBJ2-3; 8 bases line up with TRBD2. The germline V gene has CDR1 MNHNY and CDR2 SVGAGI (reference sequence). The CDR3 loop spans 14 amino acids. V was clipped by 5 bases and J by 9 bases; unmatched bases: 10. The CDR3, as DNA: TGTGCCAGCAGTCTCGGGGGGGCCAAGGACACGCAGTATTTT. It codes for CASSLGGAKDTQYF.

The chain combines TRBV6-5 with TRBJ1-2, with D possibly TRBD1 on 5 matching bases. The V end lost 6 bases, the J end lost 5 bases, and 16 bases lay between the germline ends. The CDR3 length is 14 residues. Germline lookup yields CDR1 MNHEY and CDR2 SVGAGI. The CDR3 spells CASRPREGRYGYTF. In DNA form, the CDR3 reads TGTGCCAGCAGACCCAGGGAGGGGAGGTATGGCTACACCTTC.

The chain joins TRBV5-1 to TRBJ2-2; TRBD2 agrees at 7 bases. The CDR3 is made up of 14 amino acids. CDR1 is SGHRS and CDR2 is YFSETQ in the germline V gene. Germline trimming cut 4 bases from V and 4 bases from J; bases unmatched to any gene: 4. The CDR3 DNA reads TGCGCCAGCAGCGGCGGGGGACTCACCGGGGAGCTGTTTTTT. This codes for CASSGGGLTGELFF.

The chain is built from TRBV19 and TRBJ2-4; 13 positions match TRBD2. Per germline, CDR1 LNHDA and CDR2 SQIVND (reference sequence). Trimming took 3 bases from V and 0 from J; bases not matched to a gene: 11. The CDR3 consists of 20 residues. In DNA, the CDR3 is TGTGCCAGTAGTATCCCTCCCGGACTAGCGGGGGACCCAGCCAAAAACATTCAGTACTTC. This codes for CASSIPPGLAGDPAKNIQYF.

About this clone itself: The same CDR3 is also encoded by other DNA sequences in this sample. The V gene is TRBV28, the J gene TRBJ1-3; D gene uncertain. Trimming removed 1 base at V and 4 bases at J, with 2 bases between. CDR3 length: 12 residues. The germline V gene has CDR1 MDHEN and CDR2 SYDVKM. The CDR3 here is CASSLLGNTIYF. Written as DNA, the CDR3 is TGTGCCAGCAGTTTATTAGGAAACACCATATATTTT.

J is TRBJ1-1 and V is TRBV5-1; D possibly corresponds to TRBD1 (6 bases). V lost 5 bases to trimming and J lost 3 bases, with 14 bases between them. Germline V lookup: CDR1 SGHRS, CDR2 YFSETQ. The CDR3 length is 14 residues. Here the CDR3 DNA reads TGCGCCAGCAGTCGACAACAGGGACACACTGAAGCTTTCTTT. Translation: CASSRQQGHTEAFF.

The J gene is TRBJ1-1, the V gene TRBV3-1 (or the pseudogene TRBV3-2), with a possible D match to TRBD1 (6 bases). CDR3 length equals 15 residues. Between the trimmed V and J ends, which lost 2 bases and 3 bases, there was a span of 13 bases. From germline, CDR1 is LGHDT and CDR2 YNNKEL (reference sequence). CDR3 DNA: TGTGCCAGCAGCCAAACAGGGCGCGCTGACACTGAAGCTTTCTTT. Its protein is CASSQTGRADTEAFF.

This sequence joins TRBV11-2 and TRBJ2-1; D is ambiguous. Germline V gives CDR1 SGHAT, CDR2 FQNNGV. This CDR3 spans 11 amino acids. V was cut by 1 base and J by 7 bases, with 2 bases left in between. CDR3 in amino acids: CASSLANEQFF. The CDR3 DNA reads TGTGCCAGCAGCTTAGCGAATGAGCAGTTCTTC.

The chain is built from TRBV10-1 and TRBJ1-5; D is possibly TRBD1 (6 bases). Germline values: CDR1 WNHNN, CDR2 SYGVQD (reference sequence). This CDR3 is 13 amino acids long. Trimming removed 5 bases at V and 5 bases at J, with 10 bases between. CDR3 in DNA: TGCGCCAGCAGTCCAGGGGCACATCAGCCCCAGCATTTT. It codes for CASSPGAHQPQHF.

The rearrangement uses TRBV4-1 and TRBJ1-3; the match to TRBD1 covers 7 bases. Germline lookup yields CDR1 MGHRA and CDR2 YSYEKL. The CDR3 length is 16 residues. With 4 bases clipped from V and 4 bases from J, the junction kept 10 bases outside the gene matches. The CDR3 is CASSRSNRGSGNTIYF. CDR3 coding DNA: TGCGCCAGCAGCCGCTCAAACAGGGGATCCGGAAACACCATATATTTT.

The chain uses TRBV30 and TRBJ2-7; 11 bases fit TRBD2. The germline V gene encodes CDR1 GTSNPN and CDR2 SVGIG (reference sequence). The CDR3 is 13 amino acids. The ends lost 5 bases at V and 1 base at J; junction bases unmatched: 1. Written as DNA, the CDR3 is TGTGCCTGGCGGACTAGCGGGTCCTACGAGCAGTACTTC. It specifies CAWRTSGSYEQYF.

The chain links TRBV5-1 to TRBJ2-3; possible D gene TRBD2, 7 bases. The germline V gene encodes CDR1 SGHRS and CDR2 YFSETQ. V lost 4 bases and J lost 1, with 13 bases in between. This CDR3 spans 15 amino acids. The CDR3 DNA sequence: TGCGCCAGCAGCCCCGGCGGGGGCGGCACAGATACGCAGTATTTT. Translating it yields CASSPGGGGTDTQYF.

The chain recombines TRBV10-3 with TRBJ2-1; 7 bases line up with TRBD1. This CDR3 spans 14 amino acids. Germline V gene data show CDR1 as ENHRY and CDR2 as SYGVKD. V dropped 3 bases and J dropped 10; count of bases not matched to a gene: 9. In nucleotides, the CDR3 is TGTGCCATCAGTGATTGGGACAGCTCACGGGAGCAGTTCTTC. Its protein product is CAISDWDSSREQFF.

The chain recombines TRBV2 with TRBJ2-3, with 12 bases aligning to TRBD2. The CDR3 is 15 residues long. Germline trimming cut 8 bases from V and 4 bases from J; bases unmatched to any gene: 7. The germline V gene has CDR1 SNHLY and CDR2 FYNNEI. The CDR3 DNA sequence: TGTGCCAGCTCCCCGACTAGCGGGGGTGCAGATACGCAGTATTTT. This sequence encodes CASSPTSGGADTQYF.

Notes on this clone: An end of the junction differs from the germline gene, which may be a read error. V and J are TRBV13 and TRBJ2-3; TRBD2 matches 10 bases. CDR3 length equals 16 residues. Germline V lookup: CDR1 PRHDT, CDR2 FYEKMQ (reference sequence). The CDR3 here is CTSSLVVAGGTDTQYF. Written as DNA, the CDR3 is TGTACCAGCAGCTTAGTAGTAGCGGGGGGTACAGATACGCAGTATTTT.

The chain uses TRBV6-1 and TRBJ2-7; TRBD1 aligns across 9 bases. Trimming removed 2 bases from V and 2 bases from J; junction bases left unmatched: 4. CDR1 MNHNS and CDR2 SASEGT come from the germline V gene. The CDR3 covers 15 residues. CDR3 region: CASSEPGQGPYEQYF. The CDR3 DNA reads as TGTGCCAGCAGTGAACCGGGACAGGGCCCCTACGAGCAGTACTTC.

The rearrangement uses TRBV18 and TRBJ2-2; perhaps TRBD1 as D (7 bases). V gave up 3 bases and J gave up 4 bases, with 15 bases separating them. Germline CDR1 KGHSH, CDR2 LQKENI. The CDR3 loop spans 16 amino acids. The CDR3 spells CASSPGRTGFTGELFF. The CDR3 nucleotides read TGTGCCAGCTCACCTGGGAGGACAGGTTTCACCGGGGAGCTGTTTTTT.

The CDR3 nucleotides read TGTGCCAGCAGCTTAAGTACTTCCAGCACAGATACGCAGTATTTT. Translation gives CASSLSTSSTDTQYF. The rearrangement joins TRBV11-2 to TRBJ2-3; D uncertain. This CDR3 has 15 amino acids. Germline V gene data show CDR1 as SGHAT and CDR2 as FQNNGV. The V end lost 2 bases, the J end lost 0 bases, and 9 bases lay between the germline ends.

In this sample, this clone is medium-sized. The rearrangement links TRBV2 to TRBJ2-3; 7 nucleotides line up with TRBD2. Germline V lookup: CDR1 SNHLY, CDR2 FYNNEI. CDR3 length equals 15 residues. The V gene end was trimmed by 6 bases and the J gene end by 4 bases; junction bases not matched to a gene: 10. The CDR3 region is CASSPTLGGADTQYF. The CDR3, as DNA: TGTGCCAGCAGCCCTACCCTGGGAGGGGCAGATACGCAGTATTTT.

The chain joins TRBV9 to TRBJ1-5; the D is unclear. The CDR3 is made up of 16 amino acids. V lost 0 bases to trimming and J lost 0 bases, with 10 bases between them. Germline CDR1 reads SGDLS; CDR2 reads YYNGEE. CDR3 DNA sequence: TGTGCCAGCAGCGTAGTGTTAGCAAATAGCAATCAGCCCCAGCATTTT. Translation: CASSVVLANSNQPQHF.

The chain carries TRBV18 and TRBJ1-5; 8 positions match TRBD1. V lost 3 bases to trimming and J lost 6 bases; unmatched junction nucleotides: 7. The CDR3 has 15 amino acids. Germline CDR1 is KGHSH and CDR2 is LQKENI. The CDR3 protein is CASSPRQGSGQPQHF. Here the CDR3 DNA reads TGTGCCAGCTCACCCCGACAGGGGTCCGGTCAGCCCCAGCATTTT.

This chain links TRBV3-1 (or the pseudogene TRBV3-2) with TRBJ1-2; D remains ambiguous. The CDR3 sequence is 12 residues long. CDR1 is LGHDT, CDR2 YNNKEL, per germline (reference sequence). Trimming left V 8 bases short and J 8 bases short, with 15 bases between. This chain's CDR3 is CASLGVHGGYTF. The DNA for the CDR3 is TGTGCCAGCCTCGGGGTCCACGGGGGCTACACCTTC.

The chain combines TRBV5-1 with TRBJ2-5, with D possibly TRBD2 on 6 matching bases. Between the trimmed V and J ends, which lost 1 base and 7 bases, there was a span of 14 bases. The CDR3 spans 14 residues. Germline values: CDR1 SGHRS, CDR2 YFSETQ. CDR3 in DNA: TGCGCCAGCAGCTTGACTAGCCCCGGAGGGACCCAGTACTTC. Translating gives CASSLTSPGGTQYF.

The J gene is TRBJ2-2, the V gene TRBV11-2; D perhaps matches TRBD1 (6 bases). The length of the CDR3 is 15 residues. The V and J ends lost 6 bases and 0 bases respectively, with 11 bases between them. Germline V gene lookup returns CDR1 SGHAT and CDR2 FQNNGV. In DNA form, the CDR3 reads TGTGCCAGCAGGTCGAGGGGGTCGAACACCGGGGAGCTGTTTTTT. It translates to CASRSRGSNTGELFF.

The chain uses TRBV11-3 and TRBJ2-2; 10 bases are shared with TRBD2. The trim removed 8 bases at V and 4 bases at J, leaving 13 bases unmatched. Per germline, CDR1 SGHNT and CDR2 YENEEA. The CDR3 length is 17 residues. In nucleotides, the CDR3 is TGTGCCAGCGGCTCCAGCGGGGGGGCCCCGTGCACCGGGGAGCTGTTTTTT. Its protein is CASGSSGGAPCTGELFF.